This TCR beta chain is from a study of breast tumors, draining lymph nodes, adjacent tissues. There are many counts of this clonotype. Its antigen is undetermined. Axillary draining lymph nodes of breast cancer patients supplied the node samples. MiXCR was run by TCRdb on the multiplex PCR reads, yielding one entry per CDR3 protein. The data show about 89,000 distinct CDR3 sequences, around 28% seen once. Regarding the study as a whole: Tumor T cell lymph node origin was a supported hypothesis, not proven. The data were judged consistent with most tumor T cells coming from lymph node and expanding in tumor. Compared with lymph nodes, tumors were less diverse; compared with nontumor tissue, more.

The clonotype originates from a female donor with breast cancer. Some clones in this sample may be carry-over from other donors' samples. Specimen: axillary lymph node tissue.

This chain's CDR3 is CASSWNYGQGANQPQHF. CDR3 bases: TGTGCCAGCAGCTGGAATTACGGACAGGGGGCCAATCAGCCCCAGCATTTT. The chain is built from TRBV7-2 and TRBJ1-5; TRBD1 aligns across 11 bases. The V segment lost 4 bases and the J segment 3 bases; nucleotides outside the gene matches: 8. The CDR3 covers 17 residues. Germline-derived CDR1 and CDR2 are SGHTA and FQGNSA. Together with reference TRBV7-2 and TRBJ1-5, the CDR3 gives the full variable domain: GAGVSQSPSNKVTEKGKDVELRCDPISGHTALYWYRQSLGQGLEFLIYFQGNSAPDKSGLPSDRFSAERTGGSVSTLTIQRTQQEDSAVYLCASSWNYGQGANQPQHFGDGTRLSIL.